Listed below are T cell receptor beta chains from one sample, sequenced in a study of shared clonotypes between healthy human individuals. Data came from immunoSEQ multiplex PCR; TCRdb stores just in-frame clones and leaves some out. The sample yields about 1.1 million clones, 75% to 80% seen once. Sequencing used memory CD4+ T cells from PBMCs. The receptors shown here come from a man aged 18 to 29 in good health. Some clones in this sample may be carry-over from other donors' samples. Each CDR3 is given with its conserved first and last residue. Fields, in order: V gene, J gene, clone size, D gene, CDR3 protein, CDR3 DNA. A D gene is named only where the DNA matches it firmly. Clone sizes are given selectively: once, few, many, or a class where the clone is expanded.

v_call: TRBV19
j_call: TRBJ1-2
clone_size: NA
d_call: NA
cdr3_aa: CASSIDRGAGGYTF
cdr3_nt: TGTGCCAGTAGTATAGATCGGGGAGCTGGCGGCTACACCTTC

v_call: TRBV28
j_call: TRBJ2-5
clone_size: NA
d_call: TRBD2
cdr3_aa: CASSFLAGAGETQYF
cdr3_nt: TGTGCCAGCAGTTTCCTAGCGGGAGCGGGAGAGACCCAGTACTTC

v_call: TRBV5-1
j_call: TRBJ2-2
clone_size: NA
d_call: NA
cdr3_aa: CASSLQVNTGELFF
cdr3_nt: TGCGCCAGCAGCTTACAGGTGAACACCGGGGAGCTGTTTTTT

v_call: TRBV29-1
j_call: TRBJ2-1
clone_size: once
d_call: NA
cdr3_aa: CSVVLPAGSSYNEQFF
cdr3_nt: TGCAGCGTTGTCTTGCCAGCTGGGAGCTCCTACAATGAGCAGTTCTTC

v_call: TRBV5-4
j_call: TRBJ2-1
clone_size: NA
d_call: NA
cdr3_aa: CASSSGGWGEQFF
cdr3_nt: TGTGCCAGCTCGTCGGGGGGCTGGGGTGAGCAGTTCTTC

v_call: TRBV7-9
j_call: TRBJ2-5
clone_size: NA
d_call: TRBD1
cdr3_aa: CASSLYDRGGQETQYF
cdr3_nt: TGTGCCAGCAGCCTCTATGACAGGGGAGGACAAGAGACCCAGTACTTC

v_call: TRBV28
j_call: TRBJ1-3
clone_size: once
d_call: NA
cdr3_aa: CASSKQGSGNTIYF
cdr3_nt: TGTGCCAGCAGCAAACAGGGATCTGGAAACACCATATATTTT

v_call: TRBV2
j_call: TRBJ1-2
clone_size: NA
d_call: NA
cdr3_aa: CASSDSGVPYGYTF
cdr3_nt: TGTGCCAGCAGTGATTCAGGGGTGCCCTATGGCTACACCTTC

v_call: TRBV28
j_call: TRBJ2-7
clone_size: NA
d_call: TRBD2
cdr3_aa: CASSKPSGVLLEQYF
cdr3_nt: TGTGCCAGCAGTAAACCTAGCGGCGTCCTACTCGAGCAGTACTTC

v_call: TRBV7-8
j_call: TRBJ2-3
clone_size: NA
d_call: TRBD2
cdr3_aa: CASSLSQVTSHRTDTQYF
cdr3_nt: TGTGCCAGCAGCTTATCCCAGGTGACTAGCCACCGCACAGATACGCAGTATTTT

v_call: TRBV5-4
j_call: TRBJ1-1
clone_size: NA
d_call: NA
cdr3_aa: CASNLDRYNTEAFF
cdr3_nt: TGTGCCAGCAATTTAGACAGATACAACACTGAAGCTTTCTTT

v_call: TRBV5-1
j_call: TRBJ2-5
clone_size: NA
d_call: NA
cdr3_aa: CASSLGSSGSETQYF
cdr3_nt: TGCGCCAGCAGCTTGGGGTCTTCGGGATCGGAGACCCAGTACTTC

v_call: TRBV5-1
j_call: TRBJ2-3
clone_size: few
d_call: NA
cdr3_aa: CASTGGGGGSTDTQYF
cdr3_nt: TGCGCCAGCACAGGTGGAGGGGGCGGCAGCACAGATACGCAGTATTTT

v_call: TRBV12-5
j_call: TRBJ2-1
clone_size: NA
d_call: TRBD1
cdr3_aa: CASGQGDNEQFF
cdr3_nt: TGTGCTAGTGGGCAGGGGGACAATGAGCAGTTCTTC

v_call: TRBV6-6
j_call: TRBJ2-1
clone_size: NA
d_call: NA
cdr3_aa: CASSQIYNEQFF
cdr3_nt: TGTGCCAGCAGCCAGATATACAATGAGCAGTTCTTC

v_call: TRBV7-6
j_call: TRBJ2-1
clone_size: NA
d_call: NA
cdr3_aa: CASSPRDSYNEQFF
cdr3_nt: TGTGCCAGCAGCCCCCGGGACTCTTACAATGAGCAGTTCTTC

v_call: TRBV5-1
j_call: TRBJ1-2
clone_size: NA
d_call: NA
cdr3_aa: CASSYDPGGGNYGYTF
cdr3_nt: TGCGCCAGCAGCTATGACCCCGGAGGAGGAAACTATGGCTACACCTTC

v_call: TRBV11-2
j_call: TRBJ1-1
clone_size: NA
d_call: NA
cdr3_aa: CASSSPRKPEAFF
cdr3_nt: TGTGCCAGCAGCTCCCCCAGGAAACCTGAAGCTTTCTTT

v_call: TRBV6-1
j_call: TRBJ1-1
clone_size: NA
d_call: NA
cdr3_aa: CASLSFMNTEAFF
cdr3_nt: TGTGCCAGCCTCAGTTTTATGAACACTGAAGCTTTCTTT

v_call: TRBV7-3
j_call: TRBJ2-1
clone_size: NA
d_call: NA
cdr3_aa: CASSLFPGASYNEQFF
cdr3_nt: TGTGCCAGCAGCTTATTCCCAGGGGCCTCCTACAATGAGCAGTTCTTC

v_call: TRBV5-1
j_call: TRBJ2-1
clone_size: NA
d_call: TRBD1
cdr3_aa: CASSLADRDRDEQFF
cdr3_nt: TGCGCCAGCAGCTTGGCCGACAGGGACAGGGATGAGCAGTTCTTC

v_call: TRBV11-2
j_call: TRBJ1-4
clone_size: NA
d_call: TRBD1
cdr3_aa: CASSPGGAYEKLFF
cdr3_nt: TGTGCCAGCAGCCCAGGGGGCGCATATGAAAAACTGTTTTTT

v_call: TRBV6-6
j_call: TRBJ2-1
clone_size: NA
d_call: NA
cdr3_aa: CASYSPGGNNEQFF
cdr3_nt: TGTGCCAGCTACTCTCCTGGCGGAAACAATGAGCAGTTCTTC

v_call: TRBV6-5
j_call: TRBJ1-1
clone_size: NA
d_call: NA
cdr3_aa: CASSRQDGTHTEAFF
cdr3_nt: TGTGCCAGCAGTCGGCAAGACGGGACCCACACTGAAGCTTTCTTT

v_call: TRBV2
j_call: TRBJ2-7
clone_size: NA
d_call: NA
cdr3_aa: CASSPDRVQYF
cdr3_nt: TGTGCCAGCAGTCCCGACCGCGTACAGTACTTC

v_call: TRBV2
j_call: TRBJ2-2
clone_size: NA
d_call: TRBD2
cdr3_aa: CASQTSGNTGELFF
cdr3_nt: TGTGCCAGTCAGACTAGCGGAAACACCGGGGAGCTGTTTTTT

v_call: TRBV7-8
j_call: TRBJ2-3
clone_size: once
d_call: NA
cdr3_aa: CASSLGGRGSTDTQYF
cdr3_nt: TGTGCCAGCAGCTTAGGGGGTCGGGGCTCCACAGATACGCAGTATTTT

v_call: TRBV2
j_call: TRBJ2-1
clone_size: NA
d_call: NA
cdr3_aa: CASSESGDLFF
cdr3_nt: TGTGCCAGCAGTGAAAGCGGTGATCTGTTCTTC